Below, 21 T cell receptor beta chains from the same sample are listed, as sequenced in a study of response to subunit inactivated influenza vaccine. TCRdb recomputed calls from the RT-PCR reads with MiXCR, one row per CDR3 protein. Here the sample spans more than 600,000 distinct CDR3 sequences, roughly 18% being singletons. The material was PBMCs from blood, obtained roughly 5 days after vaccination. Receptor source: a man aged 50 to 60 who received an inactivated influenza vaccine.

The gene calls are TRBV12-3 or TRBV12-4 and TRBJ1-5; D uncertain. Trimming removed 3 bases from V and 1 base from J, with 10 bases in between. CDR3 length equals 15 residues. The CDR3 spells CASSFLGGSNQPQHF. CDR3 coding DNA: TGTGCCAGCAGTTTTTTGGGTGGGAGCAATCAGCCCCAGCATTTT.

The V gene is TRBV6-1, the J gene TRBJ2-2; 8 nucleotides agree with TRBD2. The germline gives CDR1 MNHNS, CDR2 SASEGT. The CDR3 contains 14 residues. The ends lost 7 bases at V and 0 bases at J; junction bases unmatched: 1. DNA for the CDR3: TGTGCCAGCACGCGGGGGGCGAACACCGGGGAGCTGTTTTTT. Its protein product is CASTRGANTGELFF.

This clonotype was found a few times. The chain recombines TRBV12-3 or TRBV12-4 with TRBJ1-2, with 7 bases lining up with TRBD1. This CDR3 comprises 13 residues. Trimming took 5 bases from V and 8 from J; bases not matched to a gene: 8. The CDR3 DNA reads TGTGCCAGCAGTCTAGACAGGGTTCAGGGCTACACCTTC. Translating it yields CASSLDRVQGYTF.

The J gene is TRBJ2-3, the V gene TRBV5-1; D might be TRBD2 (6 bases). Trimming took off 0 bases at V and 2 bases at J, with 13 bases between the two ends. Germline loops: CDR1 SGHRS, CDR2 YFSETQ. CDR3 length equals 16 residues. The CDR3, as DNA: TGCGCCAGCAGCTTGGGTCGTCTAGCGCCCACAGATACGCAGTATTTT. Translated, it gives CASSLGRLAPTDTQYF.

The chain uses TRBV3-1 and TRBJ2-3; the D is unclear. The ends were cut back, 0 bases at V and 0 bases at J, with 13 bases in the middle. The germline V gene has CDR1 LGHDT and CDR2 YNNKEL (reference sequence). This CDR3 region has 17 residues. Here the CDR3 DNA reads TGTGCCAGCAGCCAAGACCCCTTTTCGGGTAGCACAGATACGCAGTATTTT. This codes for CASSQDPFSGSTDTQYF.

The gene calls are TRBV4-2 and TRBJ2-4; 13 bases line up with TRBD2. The CDR3 contains 18 residues. Germline CDR1 and CDR2: LGHNA and YNFKEQ. V shed 4 bases and J 7 bases; nucleotides not matched to a gene: 13. CDR3 amino acids: CASSLTSGGAQFVNIQYF. CDR3 nucleotide sequence: TGTGCCAGCAGCCTTACTAGCGGGGGGGCTCAGTTTGTCAACATTCAGTACTTC.

The rearrangement links TRBV2 to TRBJ2-7, with D unclear. The CDR3 loop spans 14 amino acids. Looked up from germline, CDR1 is SNHLY and CDR2 is FYNNEI. V was trimmed by 1 base and J by 7 bases, leaving 14 bases between them. CDR3 residues: CASSEEVRAIEQYF. The DNA of the CDR3 is TGTGCCAGCAGTGAAGAGGTCCGCGCAATAGAGCAGTACTTC.

This clonotype was counted between two and nine times. The chain recombines TRBV5-1 with TRBJ2-3; 12 bases line up with TRBD2. Per the germline V gene, CDR1 is SGHRS and CDR2 is YFSETQ. This CDR3 is built from 16 residues. Trimming took 1 base from V and 4 from J; bases not matched to a gene: 4. For the CDR3, the DNA is TGCGCCAGCAGCTTGCTGACTAGCGGGAGAGCAGATACGCAGTATTTT. Translated, it gives CASSLLTSGRADTQYF.

The chain is built from TRBV12-3 or TRBV12-4 and TRBJ2-7; 9 nucleotides match TRBD1. The V segment lost 1 base and the J segment 2 bases; nucleotides outside the gene matches: 6. The length of the CDR3 is 16 residues. CDR3 DNA sequence: TGTGCCAGCAGTTTAGGGAGAGGACAGGGGACCTACGAGCAGTACTTC. Amino acids: CASSLGRGQGTYEQYF.

The V gene is TRBV7-8, the J gene TRBJ1-1, with 11 bases matching TRBD1. This CDR3 contains 16 residues. From germline, CDR1 is SGHVS and CDR2 FQNEAQ. Trimming removed 5 bases from V and 6 bases from J; junction bases left unmatched: 11. CDR3 nucleotide sequence: TGTGCCAGCAGCCCCAGACCGGGACAGGGGGACGCTGAAGCTTTCTTT. It specifies CASSPRPGQGDAEAFF. The variable domain in full, with the rest retrieved from reference TRBV7-8 and TRBJ1-1, is GAGVSQSPRYKVAKRGQDVALRCDPISGHVSLFWYQQALGQGPEFLTYFQNEAQLDKSGLPSDRFFAERPEGSVSTLKIQRTQQEDSAVYLCASSPRPGQGDAEAFFGQGTRLTVV.

This clonotype was counted a few times. The chain combines TRBV7-9 with TRBJ2-2; maybe TRBD2 (6 bases). The ends were cut back, 1 base at V and 3 bases at J, with 12 bases in the middle. Germline V gives CDR1 SEHNR, CDR2 FQNEAQ (reference sequence). This CDR3 region has 16 residues. The CDR3 loop is CASSLVRGTDTGELFF. CDR3 DNA sequence: TGTGCCAGCAGCTTAGTTCGGGGGACGGACACCGGGGAGCTGTTTTTT.

The CDR3 bases are TGTGCCAGCAGCTTATTAGGGGCGGCCGGGGAGCTGTTTTTT. Its protein is CASSLLGAAGELFF. The chain is built from TRBV7-3 and TRBJ2-2, with a weak D call TRBD1 (5 bases). V was trimmed by 2 bases and J by 6 bases, leaving 10 bases between them. CDR1 is SGHTA and CDR2 is FQGTGA in the germline V gene. There are 14 residues in the CDR3. Full variable domain (missing parts from reference TRBV7-3 and TRBJ2-2): GAGVSQTPSNKVTEKGKYVELRCDPISGHTALYWYRQSLGQGPEFLIYFQGTGAADDSGLPNDRFFAVRPEGSVSTLKIQRTERGDSAVYLCASSLLGAAGELFFGEGSRLTVL.

This clonotype was seen a handful of times. V is TRBV14 and J is TRBJ1-1, with a weak D call TRBD1 (5 bases). This CDR3 comprises 14 residues. CDR1 and CDR2 from the germline V gene are SGHDN and FVKESK. V dropped 3 bases and J dropped 4 bases, with 12 bases sitting between them. The CDR3 protein is CASSHRLGGTEAFF. CDR3 DNA sequence: TGTGCCAGCAGCCATCGATTGGGGGGCACTGAAGCTTTCTTT.

This clonotype was observed a handful of times. The chain combines TRBV20-1 with TRBJ2-5; either TRBD1 or TRBD2 may fit D (5 bases each). Looked up from germline, CDR1 is DFQATT and CDR2 is SNEGSKA (reference sequence). This CDR3 contains 14 residues. Trimming cost V 6 bases and J 2 bases, with 16 bases left between them. In DNA, the CDR3 is TGCAGTGCCCAAGGGACCACCGAGCAAGAGACCCAGTACTTC. Translating gives CSAQGTTEQETQYF.

This chain uses TRBV5-6 with TRBJ2-7; D is perhaps TRBD1 (5 bases). The germline CDR1 and CDR2 sequences are SGHDT and YYEEEE. V was clipped by 2 bases and J by 3 bases, with 12 bases between them. This CDR3 comprises 14 residues. The CDR3 sequence: CASSLSGAVYEQYF. Written as DNA, the CDR3 is TGTGCCAGCAGCTTATCTGGGGCAGTCTACGAGCAGTACTTC.

Only a few counts were recorded for this clonotype. This chain uses TRBV20-1 with TRBJ2-1; 8 nucleotides align to TRBD2. V lost 0 bases, J lost 5 bases, and 12 bases stayed unmatched. This CDR3 has 17 amino acids. The germline gives CDR1 DFQATT, CDR2 SNEGSKA (reference sequence). The CDR3, as DNA: TGCAGTGCTAGAGACTATCTTCGTCGGGAGGGTAACAATGAGCAGTTCTTC. Translating gives CSARDYLRREGNNEQFF.

This clonotype was found many times. The rearrangement joins TRBV2 to TRBJ2-1; 9 nucleotides match TRBD2. In germline, CDR1 is SNHLY, CDR2 FYNNEI. The CDR3 is 15 residues long. The junction had 7 bases not matched to a gene; V was cut back by 8 bases and J by 2 bases. The CDR3 bases are TGTGCCAGCGGGCCTAGCGGGGAGGCCTACAATGAGCAGTTCTTC. Protein sequence: CASGPSGEAYNEQFF. Drawing the rest from reference TRBV2 and TRBJ2-1, the complete variable domain is EPEVTQTPSHQVTQMGQEVILRCVPISNHLYFYWYRQILGQKVEFLVSFYNNEISEKSEIFDDQFSVERPDGSNFTLKIRSTKLEDSAMYFCASGPSGEAYNEQFFGPGTRLTVL.

A few counts support this clonotype. V gene TRBV6-1 combines with J gene TRBJ1-1; 7 nucleotides line up with TRBD1. The CDR3 covers 16 residues. V lost 6 bases, J lost 3 bases, and 13 bases stayed unmatched. Looked up from germline, CDR1 is MNHNS and CDR2 is SASEGT. The CDR3 DNA is TGTGCCAGCAGCCAGTACCGGGACAGAAGACACACTGAAGCTTTCTTT. Translating it yields CASSQYRDRRHTEAFF.

As DNA, the CDR3 is TGCAGTGCTATAGCGGGAGCGGTGTACCAAGAGACCCAGTACTTC. Amino acids: CSAIAGAVYQETQYF. V usage is TRBV20-1 and J usage is TRBJ2-5; 9 positions match TRBD2. V gave up 4 bases and J gave up 0 bases; unmatched junction bases: 6. CDR3 length: 15 residues. Per the germline V gene, CDR1 is DFQATT and CDR2 is SNEGSKA (reference sequence).

This chain links TRBV28 with TRBJ2-1, with TRBD2 matching over 8 bases. Trimming removed 6 bases from V and 5 bases from J; junction bases left unmatched: 18. Germline assignment: CDR1 MDHEN and CDR2 SYDVKM. CDR3 length: 18 residues. CDR3 amino acids: CASSLPDTRTSRHNEQFF. In nucleotides, the CDR3 is TGTGCCAGCAGCCTGCCCGACACTAGGACTAGCAGGCACAATGAGCAGTTCTTC.

At least ten counts were recorded for this clonotype. The rearrangement links TRBV5-1 to TRBJ2-3; maybe TRBD1 (5 bases). The CDR3 spans 16 residues. The V end lost 0 bases, the J end lost 3 bases, and 14 bases lay between the germline ends. In germline, CDR1 is SGHRS, CDR2 YFSETQ. Here the CDR3 DNA reads TGCGCCAGCAGCTTGGCAAGGGGCGCCAGGACAGATACGCAGTATTTT. This sequence encodes CASSLARGARTDTQYF.